These T cell receptor beta chains were read from a single sample in a study of beta chain features in type 1 diabetes. Assay used: immunoSEQ multiplex PCR; TCRdb lists only in-frame clones, some missing. The sample has hundreds of thousands of clones, under 15% seen once. Sequences were obtained from naive CD4+ T cells from blood. These receptors were taken from a man aged 18-30 years with type 1 diabetes. CDR3s leave out the opening cysteine and the closing phenylalanine or tryptophan.

>TRBJ1-1|TRBV29-1
SARLSRDTEAF
>TRBJ2-7|TRBV11-2
ASSPTSGAPYEQY
>TRBJ1-5|TRBV29-1
SVGGGVSNQPQH
>TRBJ1-1|TRBV9
ASSPQGMNTEAF
>TRBJ1-5|TRBV28
ASSLGQTFGPQH
>TRBJ2-1|TRBV5-6
ASSSDRGNEQF
>TRBJ2-3|TRBV20-1
SARNLDTQY
>TRBJ2-7|TRBV28
ASRAGHTYEQY
>TRBJ2-1|TRBV2
ASSVQGQGSYNEQF
>TRBJ2-1|TRBV20-1
SARVDEQF
>TRBJ2-5|TRBV11-3
ASSKGGTQY
>TRBJ2-3|TRBV2
ASLWEGAPDTQY
>TRBJ1-2|TRBV21-1
ASSKARVLGYGYT
>TRBJ2-7|TRBV29-1
SVDGGPGAYEQY
>TRBJ2-5|TRBV7-2
ASSLAPGGVQETQY
>TRBJ1-3|TRBV14
ASSQVAGNTIY
>TRBJ1-6|TRBV27
ASSRGWDNSPLH
>TRBJ2-1|TRBV30
AWSGQTGEQF
>TRBJ2-7|TRBV30
AWSATPPGEQY
>NA|TRBV29-1
SVAKDPGRYEQY
>TRBJ1-2|TRBV13
ASSFSTGQANYGYT
>TRBJ2-2|TRBV19
ASSRGVGRAANTGELF
>TRBJ1-5|TRBV30
AWRGHFNQPQH
>TRBJ1-1|TRBV4-1
ASSQELEEHTEAF
>TRBJ2-4|TRBV7-2
ASSSHSGGQDIQY
>TRBJ2-1|TRBV5-1
ASSLGDREYNEQF
>TRBJ1-4|TRBV4-1
ASSQGGGLF
>TRBJ2-2|TRBV2
ASSRTTNTGELF
>TRBJ2-5|TRBV5-1
ASSSGSPETQY
>TRBJ2-2|TRBV6-5
ASSYSGRSTGELF
>TRBJ1-3|TRBV19
AIAVSSGNTIY
>TRBJ1-2|TRBV15
ATSSALFRGYT
>TRBJ2-5|TRBV7-9
ASSLESQY
>TRBJ1-2|TRBV6-1
ASSEGGQIHYGYT
>TRBJ1-2|TRBV15
ATSSRQGPYGYT
>TRBJ2-3|TRBV14
ASSFLGNLRDTQY
>TRBJ2-7|TRBV6-5
ASSQGGEYEQY
>TRBJ2-5|TRBV5-4
ASSLQGEETQY
>TRBJ1-5|TRBV11-2
ASSQDRDQPQH
>TRBJ1-2|TRBV4-1
ASSQLRGGYGYT
>TRBJ2-1|TRBV2
ASSATNNEQF
>TRBJ2-3|TRBV6-5
ASRLGQGRADTQY
>TRBJ1-5|TRBV5-4
ASSLDRGPNQPQH
>TRBJ2-7|TRBV6-6
ASSYSTGPGDNEQY